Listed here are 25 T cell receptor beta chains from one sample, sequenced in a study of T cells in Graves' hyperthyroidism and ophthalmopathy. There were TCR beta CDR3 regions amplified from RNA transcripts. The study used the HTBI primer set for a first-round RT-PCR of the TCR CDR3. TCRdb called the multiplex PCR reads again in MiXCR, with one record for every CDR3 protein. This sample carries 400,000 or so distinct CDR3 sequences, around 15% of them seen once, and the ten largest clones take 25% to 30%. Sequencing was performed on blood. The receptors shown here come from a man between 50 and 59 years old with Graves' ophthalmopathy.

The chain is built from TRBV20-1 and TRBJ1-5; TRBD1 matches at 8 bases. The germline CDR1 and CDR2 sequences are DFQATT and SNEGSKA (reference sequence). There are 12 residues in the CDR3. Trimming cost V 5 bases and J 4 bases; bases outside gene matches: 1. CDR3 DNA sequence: TGCAGTGCTGGACAGGGAAATCAGCCCCAGCATTTT. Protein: CSAGQGNQPQHF.

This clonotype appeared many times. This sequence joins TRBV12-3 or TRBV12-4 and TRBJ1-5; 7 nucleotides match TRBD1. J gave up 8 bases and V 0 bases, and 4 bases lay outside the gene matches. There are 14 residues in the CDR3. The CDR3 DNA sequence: TGTGCCAGCAGTTTAGCGTGGCAGGGGGAGCCCCAGCATTTT. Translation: CASSLAWQGEPQHF.

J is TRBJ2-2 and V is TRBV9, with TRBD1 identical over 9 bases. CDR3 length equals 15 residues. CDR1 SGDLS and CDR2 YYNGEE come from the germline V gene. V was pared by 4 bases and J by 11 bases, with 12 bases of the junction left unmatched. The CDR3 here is CASSLRPGTGSELFF. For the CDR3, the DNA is TGTGCCAGCAGCTTACGTCCCGGGACAGGGTCCGAGCTGTTTTTT.

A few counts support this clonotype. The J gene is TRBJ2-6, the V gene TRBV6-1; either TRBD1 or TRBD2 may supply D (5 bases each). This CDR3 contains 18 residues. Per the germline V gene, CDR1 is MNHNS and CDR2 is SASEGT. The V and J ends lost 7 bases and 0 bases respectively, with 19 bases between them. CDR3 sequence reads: CASTPLGDAPSGANVLTF. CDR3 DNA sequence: TGTGCCAGCACCCCACTCGGGGACGCTCCCTCTGGGGCCAACGTCCTGACTTTC.

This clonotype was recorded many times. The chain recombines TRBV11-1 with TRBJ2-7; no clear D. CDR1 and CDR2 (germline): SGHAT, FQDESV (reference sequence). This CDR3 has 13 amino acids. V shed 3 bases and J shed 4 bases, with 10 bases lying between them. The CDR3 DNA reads TGTGCCAGCAGCTTGATCCGGACGTACGAGCAGTACTTC. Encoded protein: CASSLIRTYEQYF.

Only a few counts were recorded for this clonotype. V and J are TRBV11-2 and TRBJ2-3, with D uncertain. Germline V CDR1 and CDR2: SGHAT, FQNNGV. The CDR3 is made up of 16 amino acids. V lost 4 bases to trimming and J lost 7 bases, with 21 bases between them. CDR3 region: CASSSTDPLVPYTQYF. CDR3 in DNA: TGTGCCAGCAGCTCCACCGATCCCCTAGTTCCATATACGCAGTATTTT.

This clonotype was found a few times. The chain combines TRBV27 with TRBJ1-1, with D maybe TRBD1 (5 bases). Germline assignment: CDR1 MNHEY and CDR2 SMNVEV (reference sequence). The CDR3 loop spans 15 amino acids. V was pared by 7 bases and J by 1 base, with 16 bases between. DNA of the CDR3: TGTGCCAGCACCTCACTGGGGCGGGAGAACACTGAAGCTTTCTTT. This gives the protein CASTSLGRENTEAFF.

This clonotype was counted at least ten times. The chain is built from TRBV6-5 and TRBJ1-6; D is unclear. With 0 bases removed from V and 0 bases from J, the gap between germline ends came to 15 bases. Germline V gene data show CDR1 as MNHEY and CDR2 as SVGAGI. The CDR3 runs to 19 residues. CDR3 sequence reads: CASSYSGLGGSSYNSPLHF. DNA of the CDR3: TGTGCCAGCAGTTACTCGGGGTTGGGCGGGAGCTCCTATAATTCACCCCTCCACTTT.

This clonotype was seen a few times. The CDR3 sequence: CASSSEPGQNYGYTF. The CDR3 DNA reads TGCGCCAGCAGCTCCGAACCGGGACAGAACTATGGCTACACCTTC. The chain employs TRBV5-1 and TRBJ1-2, with 7 bases fitting TRBD1. Per the germline V gene, CDR1 is SGHRS and CDR2 is YFSETQ. V lost 3 bases and J lost 2; bases outside the gene matches: 7. This CDR3 has 15 residues.

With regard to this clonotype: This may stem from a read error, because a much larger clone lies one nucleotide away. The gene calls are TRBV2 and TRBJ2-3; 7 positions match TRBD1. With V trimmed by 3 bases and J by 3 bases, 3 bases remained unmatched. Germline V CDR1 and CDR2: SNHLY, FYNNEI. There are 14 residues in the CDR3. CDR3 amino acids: CASSDRGITDTQYF. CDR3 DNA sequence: TGTGCCAGCAGTGACAGGGGGATAACAGATACGCAGTATTTT.

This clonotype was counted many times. Here the CDR3 reads CASSGIRSSYNEQFF. CDR3 coding DNA: TGTGCCAGCAGTGGTATTAGGAGTTCCTACAATGAGCAGTTCTTC. V usage is TRBV6-1 and J usage is TRBJ2-1; D ambiguous. CDR3 length equals 15 residues. Deletions cut 4 bases from V and 1 base from J, with 11 bases between. Germline V gene lookup returns CDR1 MNHNS and CDR2 SASEGT.

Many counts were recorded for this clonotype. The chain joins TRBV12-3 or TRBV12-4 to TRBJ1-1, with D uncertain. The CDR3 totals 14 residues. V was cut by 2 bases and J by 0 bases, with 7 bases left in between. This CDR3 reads CASSLKILNTEAFF. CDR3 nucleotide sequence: TGTGCCAGCAGTTTAAAGATTTTGAACACTGAAGCTTTCTTT.

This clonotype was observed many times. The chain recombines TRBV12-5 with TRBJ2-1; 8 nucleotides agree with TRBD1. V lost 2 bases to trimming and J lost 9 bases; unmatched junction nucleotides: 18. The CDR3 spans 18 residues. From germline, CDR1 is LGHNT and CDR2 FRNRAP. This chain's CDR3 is CASGLTPTGETNVGEQFF. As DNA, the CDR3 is TGTGCTAGTGGTTTGACTCCGACAGGGGAGACGAATGTCGGTGAGCAGTTCTTC. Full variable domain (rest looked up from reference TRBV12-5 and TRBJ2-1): DARVTQTPRHKVTEMGQEVTMRCQPILGHNTVFWYRQTMMQGLELLAYFRNRAPLDDSGMPKDRFSAEMPDATLATLKIQPSEPRDSAVYFCASGLTPTGETNVGEQFFGPGTRLTVL.

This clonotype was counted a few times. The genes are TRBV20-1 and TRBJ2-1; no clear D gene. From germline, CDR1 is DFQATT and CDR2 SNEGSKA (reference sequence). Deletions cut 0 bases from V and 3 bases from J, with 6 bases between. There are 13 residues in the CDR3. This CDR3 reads CSARDPGYNEQFF. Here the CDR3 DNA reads TGCAGTGCTAGAGATCCCGGCTACAATGAGCAGTTCTTC.

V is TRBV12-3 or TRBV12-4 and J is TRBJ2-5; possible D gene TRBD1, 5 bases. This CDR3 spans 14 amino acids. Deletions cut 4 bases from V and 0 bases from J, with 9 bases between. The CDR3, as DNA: TGTGCCAGCAGTTCCGGCAGGGACCAAGAGACCCAGTACTTC. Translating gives CASSSGRDQETQYF.

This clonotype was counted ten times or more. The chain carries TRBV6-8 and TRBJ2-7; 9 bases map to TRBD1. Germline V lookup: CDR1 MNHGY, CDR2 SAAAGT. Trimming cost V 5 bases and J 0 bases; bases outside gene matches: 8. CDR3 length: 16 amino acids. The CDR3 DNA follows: TGTGCCAGCAGTCGACCGGGACAGGGCATCTCCTACGAGCAGTACTTC. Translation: CASSRPGQGISYEQYF.

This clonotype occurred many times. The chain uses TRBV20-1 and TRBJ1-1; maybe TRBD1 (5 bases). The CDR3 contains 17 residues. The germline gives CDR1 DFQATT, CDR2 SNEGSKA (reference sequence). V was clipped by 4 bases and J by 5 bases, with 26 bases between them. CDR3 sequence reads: CSATGIRDSGIGTEAFF. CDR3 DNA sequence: TGCAGTGCTACTGGAATCCGGGACTCCGGAATTGGGACTGAAGCTTTCTTT.

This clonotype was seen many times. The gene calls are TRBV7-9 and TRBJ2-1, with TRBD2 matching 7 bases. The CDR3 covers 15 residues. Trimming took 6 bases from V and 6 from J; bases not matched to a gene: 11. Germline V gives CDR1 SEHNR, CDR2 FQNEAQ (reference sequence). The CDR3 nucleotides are TGTGCCAGCAGGCCGACTAGCCCGAGAGGCAATGAGCAGTTCTTC. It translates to CASRPTSPRGNEQFF.

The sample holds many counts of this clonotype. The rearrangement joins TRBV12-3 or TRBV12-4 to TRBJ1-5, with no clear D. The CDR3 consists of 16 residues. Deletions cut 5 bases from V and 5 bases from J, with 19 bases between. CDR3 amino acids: CASSLDLSDLHQPQHF. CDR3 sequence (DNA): TGTGCCAGCAGTCTGGATCTTAGTGACCTCCATCAGCCCCAGCATTTT.

CDR3 in DNA: TGTGCCTGGAGTGTACCCAGGGTGGTCTATGGCTACACCTTC. Its translation: CAWSVPRVVYGYTF. The chain has TRBV30 and TRBJ1-2; the D gene is possibly TRBD1 (5 bases). Trimming cost V 0 bases and J 4 bases, with 12 bases left between them. This CDR3 comprises 14 residues. The germline V gene has CDR1 GTSNPN and CDR2 SVGIG (reference sequence).

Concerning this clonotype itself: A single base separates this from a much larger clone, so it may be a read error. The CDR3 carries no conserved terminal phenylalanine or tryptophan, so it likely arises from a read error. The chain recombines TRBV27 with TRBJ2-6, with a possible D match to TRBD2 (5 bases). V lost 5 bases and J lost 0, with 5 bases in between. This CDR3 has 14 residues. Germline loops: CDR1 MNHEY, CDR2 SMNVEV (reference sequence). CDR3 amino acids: CASSRGSGANVLTL. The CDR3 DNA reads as TGTGCCAGCAGTCGGGGCTCTGGGGCCAACGTCCTGACTCTC.

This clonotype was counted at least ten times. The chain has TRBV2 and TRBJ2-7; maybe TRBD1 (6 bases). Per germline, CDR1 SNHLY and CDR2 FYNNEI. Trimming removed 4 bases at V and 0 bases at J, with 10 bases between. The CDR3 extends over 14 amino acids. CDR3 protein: CASSVRDNSYEQYF. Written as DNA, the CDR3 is TGTGCCAGCAGTGTCCGGGACAACTCCTACGAGCAGTACTTC.

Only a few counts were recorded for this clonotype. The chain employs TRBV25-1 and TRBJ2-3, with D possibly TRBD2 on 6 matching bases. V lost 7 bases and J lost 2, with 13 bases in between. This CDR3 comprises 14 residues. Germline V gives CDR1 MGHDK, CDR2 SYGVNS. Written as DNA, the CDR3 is TGTGCCAGCAAGAAGGGAGGCCTCACAGATACGCAGTATTTT. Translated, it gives CASKKGGLTDTQYF.

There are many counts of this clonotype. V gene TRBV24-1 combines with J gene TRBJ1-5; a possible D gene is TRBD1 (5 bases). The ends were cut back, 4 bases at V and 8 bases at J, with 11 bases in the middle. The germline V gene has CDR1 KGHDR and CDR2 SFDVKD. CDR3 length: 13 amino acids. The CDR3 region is CATSETERKPQHF. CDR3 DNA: TGTGCCACCAGTGAGACAGAGAGGAAGCCCCAGCATTTT.

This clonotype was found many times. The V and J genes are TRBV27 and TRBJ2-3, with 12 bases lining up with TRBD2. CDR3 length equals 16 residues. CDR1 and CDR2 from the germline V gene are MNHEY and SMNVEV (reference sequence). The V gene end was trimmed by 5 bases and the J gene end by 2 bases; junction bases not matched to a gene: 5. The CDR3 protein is CASSPSSGRATDTQYF. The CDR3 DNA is TGTGCCAGCAGTCCTTCTAGCGGGAGGGCCACAGATACGCAGTATTTT.